In this sample, the clone carrying this T cell receptor beta chain turned up many times. The CDR3 loop spans 14 amino acids. Trimming stripped 5 bases from V and 2 bases from J, with 13 bases between. Germline V gene sequence: CDR1 MNHEY, CDR2 SVGEGT. Noted time point: newly diagnosed GD, antithyroid drugs for less than 3 months. There was RNA extracted from PBMCs, and the TCR library was made from it. These data are taken from a study of regulatory T cells in long-lasting Graves disease. For TCR beta, libraries came from iRepertoire HTBI primers and Arm-PCR of CDR3 regions. TCRdb processed the multiplex PCR reads anew with MiXCR; each CDR3 protein has one entry. There are about 440,000 distinct CDR3 sequences in the sample; 15% to 20% occur only once, and about 25% lies in the top ten. These same data were also listed under a study on T cells in Graves' hyperthyroidism and ophthalmopathy.

This specimen was peripheral blood mononuclear cells (PBMCs), taken at new diagnosis, from a patient treated with antithyroid drugs. The V call is TRBV6-2 or TRBV6-3, the J call TRBJ2-7, with a tentative D call TRBD2 (6 bases). The sequence was obtained from a woman under 30 with Graves disease. The CDR3 protein is CASSGTGLAYEQYF. DNA of the CDR3: TGTGCCAGCAGTGGGACGGGACTCGCCTACGAGCAGTACTTC.